This entry lists 12 T cell receptor beta chains sequenced from one sample in a study of T cells in localized non-small cell lung cancer. The data were produced by immunoSEQ multiplex PCR, yet TCRdb's version contains in-frame clones alone and is incomplete. The table has around 20,000 clones, around 83% seen once. Sample: peripheral blood, taken before any cancer treatment. The source of these receptors is a female donor of 60 years or more with stage I lung adenocarcinoma.

The chain uses TRBV4-2 and TRBJ2-5; 9 bases are shared with TRBD2. The germline gives CDR1 LGHNA, CDR2 YNFKEQ. The CDR3 is 15 amino acids. V gave up 2 bases and J gave up 7 bases; unmatched junction bases: 8. The CDR3 loop is CASSQLAGSGGTQYF. In DNA form, the CDR3 reads TGTGCCAGCAGCCAACTAGCGGGGTCTGGTGGGACCCAGTACTTC.

This clone was recorded a few times. The chain recombines TRBV5-6 with TRBJ1-6; 7 nucleotides align to TRBD1. Germline V gene sequence: CDR1 SGHDT, CDR2 YYEEEE. The ends lost 4 bases at V and 8 bases at J; junction bases unmatched: 6. The CDR3 length is 14 residues. CDR3 region: CASSVDREYSPLHF. In DNA form, the CDR3 reads TGTGCCAGCAGCGTCGACAGGGAATATTCACCCCTCCACTTT.

The genes are TRBV4-2 and TRBJ1-2; D unclear. This CDR3 is 15 amino acids long. V lost 1 base, J lost 7 bases, and 16 bases lay in between. The germline V gene has CDR1 LGHNA and CDR2 YNFKEQ. The CDR3 sequence is CASSQGMAGEGGYTF. The DNA for the CDR3 is TGTGCCAGCAGCCAAGGAATGGCAGGTGAGGGTGGCTACACCTTC.

This clone occurred a few times. The genes are TRBV6-1 and TRBJ1-2; 7 bases are shared with TRBD1. In germline, CDR1 is MNHNS, CDR2 SASEGT. The CDR3 is 13 amino acids. The ends lost 5 bases at V and 4 bases at J; junction bases unmatched: 4. The CDR3 loop is CASSMGQSYGYTF. CDR3 sequence (DNA): TGTGCCAGCAGTATGGGACAGAGCTATGGCTACACCTTC.

CDR3 loop: CASSPPPRFSSYNEQFF. The CDR3 DNA is TGTGCCAGCAGCCCGCCCCCTCGCTTTAGCTCCTACAATGAGCAGTTCTTC. The chain employs TRBV7-9 and TRBJ2-1; D not resolved. Trimming took 5 bases from V and 0 from J, leaving 17 bases between them. Germline-derived CDR1 and CDR2 are SEHNR and FQNEAQ (reference sequence). The CDR3 consists of 17 residues. Supplemented by reference TRBV7-9 and TRBJ2-1, the full variable domain reads DTGVSQNPRHKITKRGQNVTFRCDPISEHNRLYWYRQTLGQGPEFLTYFQNEAQLEKSRLLSDRFSAERPKGSFSTLEIQRTEQGDSAMYLCASSPPPRFSSYNEQFFGPGTRLTVL.

V usage is TRBV9 and J usage is TRBJ1-3, with D perhaps TRBD1 (6 bases). V was clipped by 2 bases and J by 7 bases, with 19 bases between them. The CDR3 runs 16 residues. Per germline, CDR1 SGDLS and CDR2 YYNGEE. This CDR3 is CASSVGLGGARNTIYF. The CDR3 DNA sequence: TGTGCCAGCAGCGTGGGTCTGGGGGGCGCGCGGAACACCATATATTTT.

This clone was observed a few times. V is TRBV29-1 and J is TRBJ1-2; TRBD1 might be the D (5 bases). Germline V lookup: CDR1 SQVTM, CDR2 ANQGSEA. CDR3 length: 12 amino acids. The V gene lost 3 bases and the J gene lost 6 bases, with 11 bases spanning the gap. This CDR3 reads CSVDREGHGYTF. The CDR3 DNA is TGCAGCGTTGACAGGGAAGGGCATGGCTACACCTTC.

The chain is built from TRBV16 and TRBJ2-7; no reliable D call. Germline V gene lookup returns CDR1 KGHSY and CDR2 FQNENV. The length of the CDR3 is 13 residues. V lost 2 bases to trimming and J lost 6 bases, with 11 bases between them. The CDR3 loop is CASSQPSGSEQYF. As DNA, the CDR3 is TGTGCCAGCAGCCAACCTTCAGGCAGCGAGCAGTACTTC.

V gene TRBV13 combines with J gene TRBJ1-6; 7 bases match TRBD1. Unmatched junction bases numbered 10, after V lost 4 bases and J lost 7 bases. The CDR3 covers 16 residues. CDR1 is PRHDT and CDR2 is FYEKMQ in the germline V gene (reference sequence). The CDR3 is CASSSRWDSLNSPLHF. CDR3 DNA sequence: TGTGCCAGCAGCTCTAGGTGGGACAGTCTCAATTCACCCCTCCACTTT.

The rearrangement links TRBV19 to TRBJ1-5; weak D call: TRBD1 (5 bases). This CDR3 contains 15 residues. Deletions cut 7 bases from V and 3 bases from J, with 16 bases between. Germline CDR1 LNHDA, CDR2 SQIVND (reference sequence). The DNA for the CDR3 is TGTGCCAGTACCAACTTAGACAGATACAATCAGCCCCAGCATTTT. Amino acids: CASTNLDRYNQPQHF. The complete variable domain, with remaining parts taken from reference TRBV19 and TRBJ1-5, reads DGGITQSPKYLFRKEGQNVTLSCEQNLNHDAMYWYRQDPGQGLRLIYYSQIVNDFQKGDIAEGYSVSREKKESFPLTVTSAQKNPTAFYLCASTNLDRYNQPQHFGDGTRLSIL.

The genes are TRBV4-3 and TRBJ2-5; 11 nucleotides line up with TRBD2. V shed 1 base, J shed 3 bases, and the junction held 7 bases outside the gene matches. Germline loops: CDR1 LGHNA, CDR2 YSLEER. The CDR3 runs to 17 residues. The CDR3 coding sequence is TGCGCCAGCAGCCAAGCGCGGGCTAGCGGGGGGAAAGAGACCCAGTACTTC. Its translation is CASSQARASGGKETQYF.

This clone has more than one count but fewer than ten. The J gene is TRBJ1-6, the V gene TRBV13; possibly TRBD1 for D (5 bases). Looked up from germline, CDR1 is PRHDT and CDR2 is FYEKMQ (reference sequence). Trimming shortened V by 3 bases and J by 6 bases, and 9 bases separated the two germline ends. The CDR3 is 14 residues long. As DNA, the CDR3 is TGTGCCAGCAGCTTGCAGGGACCTAATTCACCCCTCCACTTT. As protein: CASSLQGPNSPLHF.